These T cell receptor beta chains were read from a single sample in a study of blood T cell repertoires in COVID-19. The protocol was immunoSEQ multiplex PCR, while the TCRdb copy is restricted to in-frame clones and leaves out a portion. The sample has 96,000 or so clones; roughly nine tenths are singletons. Material for sequencing was peripheral blood. The receptors were sampled from a man in his fifties or sixties with acute or convalescent COVID-19. The CDR3 runs from the conserved cysteine through the conserved F or W. D genes are given only for firm matches. Size is stated for part of the rows, as once, few or many counts, or as a class when the clone is expanded.

CDR3aa	CDR3nt	d_gene	abundance	j_gene	v_gene	len
CASSRENRAINEKLFF	TGTGCCAGCAGCCGAGAAAACAGGGCGATTAATGAAAAACTGTTTTTT	-	-	TRBJ1-4	TRBV14	16
CASSTGTDLGGQYF	TGTGCCAGCAGTACCGGGACAGACCTCGGGGGGCAGTACTTC	-	-	TRBJ2-7	TRBV6-6	14
CASSDLIHRDRVHFNYGYTF	TGTGCCAGCAGTGACCTGATACACCGGGACAGGGTCCACTTTAACTATGGCTACACCTTC	TRBD1	-	TRBJ1-2	TRBV6-4	20
CASSLGGVVNTEAFF	TGTGCCAGCAGCTTAGGCGGGGTTGTGAACACTGAAGCTTTCTTT	-	-	TRBJ1-1	TRBV7-2	15
CASSLGNSGIYGYTF	TGCGCCAGCAGCTTGGGTAATTCAGGGATCTATGGCTACACCTTC	-	-	TRBJ1-2	TRBV5-1	15
CASTRTSGEQYF	TGTGCCAGCACCCGGACTAGCGGTGAGCAGTACTTC	TRBD2	few	TRBJ2-7	TRBV2	12
CASSSSPGDTEAFF	TGTGCCAGCAGCTCATCCCCGGGGGACACTGAAGCTTTCTTT	-	-	TRBJ1-1	TRBV7-2	14
CASSLAWTGDGYTF	TGTGCCAGCAGCTTAGCTTGGACAGGCGATGGCTACACCTTC	TRBD1	-	TRBJ1-2	TRBV7-9	14
CASSLAPSGRGEQYF	TGTGCCAGCAGCTTAGCGCCTAGCGGGAGAGGCGAGCAGTACTTC	TRBD2	-	TRBJ2-7	TRBV7-9	15
CASSPRVTQEKLFF	TGTGCCAGCAGCCCTCGGGTCACTCAGGAAAAACTGTTTTTT	-	-	TRBJ1-4	TRBV9	14
CAWSRGGNTEAFF	TGTGCCTGGAGTCGCGGGGGGAACACTGAAGCTTTCTTT	-	-	TRBJ1-1	TRBV30	13
CASTFSGTKVAHSYEQYF	TGCGCCAGCACCTTCTCCGGGACAAAGGTCGCCCACTCCTACGAGCAGTACTTC	-	-	TRBJ2-7	TRBV5-1	18
CASSLEVGGTEAFF	TGCGCCAGCAGCTTGGAGGTCGGGGGGACTGAAGCTTTCTTT	-	-	TRBJ1-1	TRBV5-1	14
CAWRQFFTGELFF	TGTGCCTGGAGACAGTTTTTCACCGGGGAGCTGTTTTTT	-	-	TRBJ2-2	TRBV30	13
CASSPYRTSGELFF	TGTGCCAGCAGCCCGTACAGGACGTCCGGGGAGCTGTTTTTT	-	-	TRBJ2-2	TRBV7-3	14
CASSARGTGAYEQYF	TGTGCCAGCAGTGCCAGGGGGACAGGGGCCTACGAGCAGTACTTC	TRBD1	-	TRBJ2-7	TRBV6-2/TRBV6-3	15
CASSHRTSGSSEQYF	TGTGCCAGCAGCCATAGGACTAGCGGGAGTAGCGAGCAGTACTTC	TRBD2	-	TRBJ2-7	TRBV14	15
CASSGGQGNTEAFF	TGCGCCAGCAGCGGGGGACAGGGGAACACTGAAGCTTTCTTT	TRBD1	-	TRBJ1-1	TRBV5-1	14
CASSQDLTWPGEAFF	TGTGCCAGCAGCCAAGATCTAACCTGGCCGGGTGAAGCTTTCTTT	-	-	TRBJ1-1	TRBV4-2	15
CASSPPSAAGEQFF	TGTGCCAGCTCACCCCCGTCGGCGGCGGGAGAGCAGTTCTTC	-	-	TRBJ2-1	TRBV18	14
CASSIDRDSGELFF	TGTGCCAGTAGTATAGATCGGGACAGCGGGGAGCTGTTTTTT	TRBD1	-	TRBJ2-2	TRBV19	14
CASSAGLAGGISYEQYF	TGTGCCAGCAGCGCCGGACTAGCGGGAGGTATCTCCTACGAGCAGTACTTC	TRBD2	-	TRBJ2-7	TRBV9	17
CASSPPGLAGESPHEQYF	TGTGCCAGCAGTCCACCGGGACTAGCGGGAGAGTCTCCTCACGAGCAGTACTTC	TRBD2	-	TRBJ2-7	TRBV6-6	18
CSVVKTVDTYEQYF	TGCAGCGTTGTGAAAACAGTTGATACTTACGAGCAGTACTTC	-	-	TRBJ2-7	TRBV29-1	14
CATSGRTGDEQYF	TGTGCCACCAGTGGGAGAACAGGGGACGAGCAGTACTTC	TRBD1	once	TRBJ2-7	TRBV24-1	13
CASSPFGGCSNQPQHF	TGTGCCAGCAGCCCTTTCGGGGGATGTAGCAATCAGCCCCAGCATTTT	-	-	TRBJ1-5	TRBV11-3	16
CASSQTTGSRQPQHF	TGCGCCAGCAGCCAAACGACAGGGTCACGGCAGCCCCAGCATTTT	TRBD1	-	TRBJ1-5	TRBV4-1	15
CASSLVKTGIHEQYF	TGTGCCAGCAGCTTGGTTAAGACAGGGATCCACGAGCAGTACTTC	TRBD1	-	TRBJ2-7	TRBV5-4	15
CASSEGRDYGYTF	TGTGCCAGCAGTGAGGGGAGGGACTATGGCTACACCTTC	-	once	TRBJ1-2	TRBV25-1	13
CASSGLDSTDTQYF	TGTGCCAGCAGCGGTCTAGATAGCACAGATACGCAGTATTTT	-	once	TRBJ2-3	TRBV14	14
CASSEIDSGANVLTF	TGCGCCAGCAGCGAGATCGATTCTGGGGCCAACGTCCTGACTTTC	-	-	TRBJ2-6	TRBV5-1	15
CASSSPPARRGSTDTQYF	TGCGCCAGCAGCTCACCTCCTGCACGGCGGGGGAGCACAGATACGCAGTATTTT	TRBD2	-	TRBJ2-3	TRBV23-1	18